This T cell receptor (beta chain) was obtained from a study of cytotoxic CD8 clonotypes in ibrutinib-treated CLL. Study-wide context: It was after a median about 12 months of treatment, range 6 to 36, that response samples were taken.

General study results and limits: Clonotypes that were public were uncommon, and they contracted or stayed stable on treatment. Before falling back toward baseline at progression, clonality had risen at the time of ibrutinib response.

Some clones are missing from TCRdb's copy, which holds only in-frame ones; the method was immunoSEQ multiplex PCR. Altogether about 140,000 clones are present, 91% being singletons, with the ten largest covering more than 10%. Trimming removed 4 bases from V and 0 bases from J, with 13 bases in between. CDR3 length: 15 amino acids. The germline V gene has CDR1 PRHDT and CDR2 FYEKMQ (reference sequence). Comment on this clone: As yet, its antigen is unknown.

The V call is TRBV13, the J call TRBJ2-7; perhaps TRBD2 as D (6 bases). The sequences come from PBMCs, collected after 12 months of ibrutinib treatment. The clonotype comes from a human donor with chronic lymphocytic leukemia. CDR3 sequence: CASSWGLLNSYEQYF. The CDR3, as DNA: TGTGCCAGCAGCTGGGGACTTCTCAACTCCTACGAGCAGTACTTC.